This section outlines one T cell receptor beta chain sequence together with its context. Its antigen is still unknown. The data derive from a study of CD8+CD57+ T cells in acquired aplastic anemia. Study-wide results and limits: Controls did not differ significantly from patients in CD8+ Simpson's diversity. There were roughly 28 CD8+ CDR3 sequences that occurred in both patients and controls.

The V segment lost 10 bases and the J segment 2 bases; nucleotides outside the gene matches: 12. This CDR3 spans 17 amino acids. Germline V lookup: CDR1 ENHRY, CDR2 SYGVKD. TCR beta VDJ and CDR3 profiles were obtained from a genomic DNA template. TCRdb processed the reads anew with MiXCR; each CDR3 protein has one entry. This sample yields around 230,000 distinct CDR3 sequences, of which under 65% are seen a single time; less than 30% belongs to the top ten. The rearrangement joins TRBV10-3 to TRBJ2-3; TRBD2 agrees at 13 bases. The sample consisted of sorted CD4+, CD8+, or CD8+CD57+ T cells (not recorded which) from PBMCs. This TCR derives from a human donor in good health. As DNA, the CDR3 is TGTGCCACCTTCACTAGCGGGGGGGCGGCTGCCACAGATACGCAGTATTTT. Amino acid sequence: CATFTSGGAAATDTQYF.